This passage covers 25 T cell receptor beta chains from one sample sequenced in a study of T-cell reconstitution after alpha-beta-depleted transplantation in children. Library preparation (for TCRbeta) was performed with unique molecular identifiers. TCRdb independently ran MiXCR on the PCR reads; one entry per CDR3 protein. The repertoire has around 200,000 distinct CDR3 sequences, under 9.5% of them found once; the top ten carry 5% to 7%. The source was PBMCs from the stem cell graft donor, collected from the stem cell graft. The receptors were gathered from a human donor who donated a stem cell graft to a child with acute lymphoblastic leukemia.

This clonotype occurred many times. The chain uses TRBV7-2 and TRBJ1-1, with unresolved D. Germline CDR1 reads SGHTA; CDR2 reads FQGNSA. V was shortened by 1 base and J by 1 base, with 10 bases between the two germline ends. CDR3 length: 15 residues. CDR3 nucleotide sequence: TGTGCCAGCAGCTTAGTTTCGTCGGCGAACACTGAAGCTTTCTTT. This codes for CASSLVSSANTEAFF.

J is TRBJ1-1 and V is TRBV11-2, with D maybe TRBD1 (5 bases). Germline values: CDR1 SGHAT, CDR2 FQNNGV. There are 15 residues in the CDR3. Trimming stripped 2 bases from V and 1 base from J, with 11 bases between. The CDR3, as DNA: TGTGCCAGCAGCTTAAGAGTCGGGGGGAACACTGAAGCTTTCTTT. Amino acids: CASSLRVGGNTEAFF.

This chain uses TRBV18 with TRBJ2-7, with 8 bases lining up with TRBD1. The CDR3 extends over 17 amino acids. Per germline, CDR1 KGHSH and CDR2 LQKENI. J gave up 2 bases and V 0 bases, and 9 bases lay outside the gene matches. The CDR3 DNA reads TGTGCCAGCTCACCACCGAACCCGGGACAGGAGACCTACGAGCAGTACTTC. Translated, it gives CASSPPNPGQETYEQYF.

This clonotype has ten or more counts. The chain recombines TRBV20-1 with TRBJ2-5; D might be TRBD2 (6 bases). Germline CDR1 DFQATT, CDR2 SNEGSKA (reference sequence). V was pared by 0 bases and J by 1 base, with 9 bases between. This CDR3 region has 14 residues. Here the CDR3 reads CSARDSSGQETQYF. The CDR3 DNA sequence: TGCAGTGCTAGAGATAGTAGCGGCCAAGAGACCCAGTACTTC.

This clonotype was picked up a small number of times. The V and J genes are TRBV20-1 and TRBJ1-1; D call uncertain. Germline lookup yields CDR1 DFQATT and CDR2 SNEGSKA (reference sequence). This CDR3 is built from 10 residues. V lost 3 bases to trimming and J lost 10 bases, with 9 bases between them. CDR3 in DNA: TGCAGTGCTAGTCTCGAGGGAGCTTTCTTT. Translated, it gives CSASLEGAFF.

This clonotype was seen ten or more times. The gene calls are TRBV5-5 and TRBJ1-1; D not resolved. The length of the CDR3 is 14 residues. V was cut by 5 bases and J by 2 bases, with 13 bases left in between. CDR1 SGHKS and CDR2 YYEKEE come from the germline V gene (reference sequence). This CDR3 is CASSREYRNTEAFF. The CDR3 DNA follows: TGTGCCAGCAGTCGGGAGTATCGAAACACTGAAGCTTTCTTT.

The CDR3 sequence: CASSSAGERTDTQYF. The CDR3 nucleotides read TGCGCCAGCAGCTCAGCGGGGGAGCGCACAGATACGCAGTATTTT. This sequence joins TRBV5-1 and TRBJ2-3; 8 bases are a match to TRBD2. CDR3 length: 15 residues. Germline assignment: CDR1 SGHRS and CDR2 YFSETQ. With V trimmed by 3 bases and J by 1 base, 4 bases remained unmatched.

In its sample, this clonotype was seen many times. The chain joins TRBV7-9 to TRBJ2-7; TRBD1 aligns across 8 bases. Germline V gene data show CDR1 as SEHNR and CDR2 as FQNEAQ (reference sequence). Losses at the gene ends were 5 bases for V and 5 bases for J; bases not matched to a gene: 5. This CDR3 region has 13 residues. The CDR3 loop is CASSPGGADEQYF. The DNA for the CDR3 is TGTGCCAGCAGCCCAGGGGGCGCGGACGAGCAGTACTTC.

This clonotype turned up a few times. The chain links TRBV29-1 to TRBJ1-1; D ambiguous. Germline loops: CDR1 SQVTM, CDR2 ANQGSEA. CDR3 length: 11 residues. Deletions cut 6 bases from V and 10 bases from J, with 15 bases between. CDR3 loop: CSVAHWSGAFF. CDR3 coding DNA: TGCAGCGTCGCACACTGGTCAGGAGCTTTCTTT.

The sample holds many counts of this clonotype. The chain combines TRBV9 with TRBJ2-3; D unresolved. The germline gives CDR1 SGDLS, CDR2 YYNGEE. CDR3 length: 14 residues. V lost 0 bases to trimming and J lost 2 bases, with 7 bases between them. The CDR3 loop reads CASSVVTSTDTQYF. CDR3 nucleotides: TGTGCCAGCAGCGTAGTGACTTCCACAGATACGCAGTATTTT.

The CDR3 nucleotides are TGTGCCAGCAGCCCGGGACAGGTTGAGGATGGCTACACCTTC. Translation gives CASSPGQVEDGYTF. The chain is built from TRBV5-5 and TRBJ1-2, with TRBD1 matching 8 bases. Germline V gives CDR1 SGHKS, CDR2 YYEKEE (reference sequence). V lost 4 bases, J lost 6 bases, and 8 bases stayed unmatched. The CDR3 is made up of 14 amino acids.

This rearrangement joins TRBV5-1 to TRBJ2-3; D unresolved. This CDR3 is built from 17 residues. Germline lookup yields CDR1 SGHRS and CDR2 YFSETQ. V was trimmed by 0 bases and J by 3 bases, leaving 17 bases between them. The CDR3 region is CASSLDMPFGQTDTQYF. CDR3 nucleotides: TGCGCCAGCAGCTTGGATATGCCCTTCGGTCAGACAGATACGCAGTATTTT.

This clonotype came up a few times. The chain uses TRBV5-1 and TRBJ1-1, with a possible D match to TRBD1 (5 bases). The V gene lost 5 bases and the J gene lost 1 base, with 9 bases spanning the gap. Germline V gives CDR1 SGHRS, CDR2 YFSETQ. This CDR3 contains 13 residues. CDR3: CASRLDRNTEAFF. CDR3 coding DNA: TGCGCCAGCAGACTAGACAGGAACACTGAAGCTTTCTTT.

There are many counts of this clonotype. The chain links TRBV20-1 to TRBJ1-5, with TRBD1 matching 7 bases. The CDR3 contains 13 residues. CDR1 DFQATT and CDR2 SNEGSKA come from the germline V gene (reference sequence). The V gene end was trimmed by 2 bases and the J gene end by 4 bases; junction bases not matched to a gene: 2. CDR3 in amino acids: CSARPQGNQPQHF. The CDR3 nucleotides read TGCAGTGCTAGACCACAGGGGAATCAGCCCCAGCATTTT.

This clonotype was observed a handful of times. This chain connects TRBV20-1 to TRBJ1-2, with a possible D match to TRBD1 (5 bases). The CDR3 has 14 residues. The V end was cut by 6 bases, the J end by 4 bases, with 18 bases between. The V gene's germline CDR1 is DFQATT and CDR2 SNEGSKA (reference sequence). CDR3: CSAPERGVSYGYTF. The CDR3 coding sequence is TGCAGTGCACCGGAACGGGGGGTGAGCTATGGCTACACCTTC.

The genes are TRBV12-3 or TRBV12-4 and TRBJ2-5, with 9 bases identical to TRBD2. The CDR3 is 16 amino acids. The trim removed 3 bases at V and 1 base at J, leaving 6 bases unmatched. CDR3: CASSFMSGGFQETQYF. CDR3 bases: TGTGCCAGCAGTTTTATGAGCGGGGGGTTCCAAGAGACCCAGTACTTC.

This clonotype has only a few counts. This chain joins TRBV5-6 and TRBJ1-1; possible D gene TRBD1, 6 bases. Deletions cut 3 bases from V and 0 bases from J, with 12 bases between. CDR1 and CDR2 from the germline V gene are SGHDT and YYEEEE. The CDR3 spans 15 residues. The CDR3 here is CASSWTADMNTEAFF. CDR3 sequence (DNA): TGTGCCAGCAGCTGGACAGCAGATATGAACACTGAAGCTTTCTTT.

This clonotype occurred a few times. The chain has TRBV5-1 and TRBJ1-5; no reliable D call. This CDR3 contains 15 residues. V was cut by 0 bases and J by 5 bases, with 12 bases left in between. The V gene's germline CDR1 is SGHRS and CDR2 YFSETQ. CDR3 DNA: TGCGCCAGCAGCTTGGATCCAGGTGACTATCAGCCCCAGCATTTT. This encodes CASSLDPGDYQPQHF.

The chain uses TRBV11-3 and TRBJ2-3; 8 bases fit TRBD2. This CDR3 spans 15 amino acids. V shed 5 bases, J shed 2 bases, and the junction held 6 bases outside the gene matches. CDR1 is SGHNT, CDR2 YENEEA, per germline. The CDR3 bases are TGTGCCAGCAGCCCCGGACTAGCCTACACAGATACGCAGTATTTT. Translation: CASSPGLAYTDTQYF.

In this sample, this clonotype turned up a few times. V is TRBV7-9 and J is TRBJ2-7, with D perhaps matching TRBD2 (6 bases). From germline, CDR1 is SEHNR and CDR2 FQNEAQ (reference sequence). This CDR3 has 16 residues. V lost 5 bases and J lost 4, with 21 bases in between. CDR3 nucleotides: TGTGCCAGCAGCGACGGAGGGAACGGGGACCTATACGAGCAGTACTTC. Translating it yields CASSDGGNGDLYEQYF.

This chain connects TRBV20-1 to TRBJ2-4, with no clear D. Per the germline V gene, CDR1 is DFQATT and CDR2 is SNEGSKA (reference sequence). The CDR3 is 16 residues long. Trimming stripped 0 bases from V and 1 base from J, with 13 bases between. CDR3 in amino acids: CSARDVTVGAKNIQYF. Here the CDR3 DNA reads TGCAGTGCTAGAGATGTAACAGTGGGTGCCAAAAACATTCAGTACTTC.

The chain recombines TRBV12-3 or TRBV12-4 with TRBJ1-2, with 7 positions matching TRBD1. After removal of 4 bases from V and 8 bases from J, the junction contained 10 bases not matched to a gene. The CDR3 extends over 14 amino acids. CDR3 in DNA: TGTGCCAGCAGTTCGGCGCGACAGGGCGGCGGCTACACCTTC. Residues: CASSSARQGGGYTF.

In its sample, this clonotype was seen a few times. J is TRBJ2-3 and V is TRBV12-3 or TRBV12-4; the D is unclear. The CDR3 consists of 12 residues. The V end was cut by 5 bases, the J end by 4 bases, with 7 bases between. The CDR3 DNA is TGTGCCAGCAGTCCACAATCAGATACGCAGTATTTT. It encodes CASSPQSDTQYF.

V is TRBV7-8 and J is TRBJ1-5; possible D gene TRBD1, 5 bases. Germline V gene sequence: CDR1 SGHVS, CDR2 FQNEAQ. CDR3 length: 13 amino acids. V was clipped by 7 bases and J by 2 bases, with 9 bases between them. This CDR3 reads CASTGGGNQPQHF. As DNA, the CDR3 is TGTGCCAGCACCGGGGGGGGCAATCAGCCCCAGCATTTT.

The rearrangement uses TRBV28 and TRBJ1-2; 7 nucleotides line up with TRBD1. CDR3 length: 16 amino acids. The germline CDR1 and CDR2 sequences are MDHEN and SYDVKM. V gave up 4 bases and J gave up 4 bases; unmatched junction bases: 12. DNA of the CDR3: TGTGCCAGCAGTTCTTCATATCTCGACAGGGCCTATGGCTACACCTTC. Its translation is CASSSSYLDRAYGYTF.